This T cell receptor beta chain was sequenced in a study of spatial heterogeneity in lung cancer. Study-level background: Available follow-up PBMC samples were sequenced, at a median of roughly two years post-resection. Averaged across combinations, each unique TCR and UMI pairing appeared more than ten times in raw reads, which were uncorrected. The study, taken as a whole, reports: Blood showed ubiquitous tumor TCRs more often at resection than at routine follow-up.

Each TCR cDNA molecule carried a unique molecular identifier. A single record per CDR3 protein comes from TCRdb applying MiXCR to the 5' RACE reads. The table shows about 52,000 distinct CDR3 sequences, with 6% to 8.5% occurring only once. At least ten counts were recorded for this clonotype. Its specificity is unknown. Time point: blood at routine non-recurrence follow-up after resection. The sequenced material consisted of unsorted whole RNA from tumor, nontumor lung or frozen PBMC. With V trimmed by 5 bases and J by 0 bases, 8 bases remained unmatched. Germline loops: CDR1 DFQATT, CDR2 SNEGSKA (reference sequence). CDR3 length: 17 residues.

The TCR was taken from a female donor with early-stage non-small cell lung cancer. The material sequenced was PBMCs, taken at follow-up. The V and J genes are TRBV20-1 and TRBJ1-5; 12 positions match TRBD1. The CDR3 spells CSAGRGQGAYSNQPQHF. DNA for the CDR3: TGCAGTGCTGGACGGGGACAGGGGGCATATAGCAATCAGCCCCAGCATTTT.